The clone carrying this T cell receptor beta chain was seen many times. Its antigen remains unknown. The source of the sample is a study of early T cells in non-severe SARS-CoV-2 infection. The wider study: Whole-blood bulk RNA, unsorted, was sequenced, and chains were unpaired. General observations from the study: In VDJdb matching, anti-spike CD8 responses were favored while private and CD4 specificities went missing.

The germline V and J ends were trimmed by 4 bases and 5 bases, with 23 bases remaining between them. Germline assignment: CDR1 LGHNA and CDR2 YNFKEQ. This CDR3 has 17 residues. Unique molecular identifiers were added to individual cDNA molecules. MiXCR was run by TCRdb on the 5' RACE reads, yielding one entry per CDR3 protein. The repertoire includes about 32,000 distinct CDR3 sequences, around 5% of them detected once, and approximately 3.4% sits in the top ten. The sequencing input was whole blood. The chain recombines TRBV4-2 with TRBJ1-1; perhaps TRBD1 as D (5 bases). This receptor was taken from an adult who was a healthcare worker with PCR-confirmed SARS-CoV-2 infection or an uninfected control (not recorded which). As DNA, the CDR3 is TGTGCCAGCAGCCTCGTGCTCTTAACAGGTGTCGGAACTGAAGCTTTCTTT. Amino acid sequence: CASSLVLLTGVGTEAFF.